This entry describes one TCR beta chain. An end of the junction differs from the germline gene, which may be a read error. The germline CDR1 and CDR2 sequences are ENHRY and SYGVKD. The CDR3 is 11 amino acids. TCRdb redid the calling of the RT-PCR reads with MiXCR, one entry per CDR3 protein. The table shows about 110,000 distinct CDR3 sequences, with 35% occurring only once. The source of the sample is a study of patients and donors after allogeneic stem cell transplantation. This chain links TRBV10-3 with TRBJ2-7, with 7 bases that match TRBD2. The sequenced sample consisted of blood, either unsorted or a sorted T cell fraction (not recorded which). The TCR was taken from a human donor who was either an allogeneic HSCT recipient or a stem cell or donor lymphocyte infusion donor (not recorded which). It is not recorded whose cells these are; they may come from a transplant donor. CDR3 loop: CAIRATSDLDF. CDR3 coding DNA: TGTGCCATCAGGGCCACTAGCGACTTGGACTTC.